Each of the 21 T cell receptor beta chains below was sequenced from the same sample in a study of regulatory dendritic cells for organ transplantation. Sequenced by immunoSEQ multiplex PCR; TCRdb stores in-frame clones only, minus some. This sample has some 40,000 clones, with over 80% found just once. Sequencing used naive CD8+ T cells from blood. The subset here: CD45RA+ naive T cells. All receptors come from a human donor in good health.

This rearrangement joins TRBV9 to TRBJ1-4, with a possible D match to TRBD1 (6 bases). Germline V gives CDR1 SGDLS, CDR2 YYNGEE. CDR3 length: 15 residues. Trimming removed 5 bases at V and 0 bases at J, with 11 bases between. Here the CDR3 reads CASSREGATNEKLFF. The CDR3 DNA sequence: TGTGCCAGCAGTAGAGAGGGGGCAACTAATGAAAAACTGTTTTTT.

The rearrangement uses TRBV4-3 and TRBJ2-1, with D perhaps matching TRBD1 or TRBD2 (5 bases each). The CDR3 length is 16 residues. V was pared by 0 bases and J by 4 bases, with 13 bases between. Germline CDR1 is LGHNA and CDR2 is YSLEER. The CDR3 coding sequence is TGCGCCAGCAGCCAAGATGGAAGGGGACGGTACAATGAGCAGTTCTTC. Its protein is CASSQDGRGRYNEQFF.

The rearrangement joins TRBV9 to TRBJ2-7, with D possibly matching TRBD2 (5 bases). The CDR3 loop spans 14 amino acids. V shed 0 bases and J shed 3 bases, with 10 bases lying between them. Germline values: CDR1 SGDLS, CDR2 YYNGEE. CDR3 in DNA: TGTGCCAGCAGCGTAGACCGGGGAAGCTACGAGCAGTACTTC. Encoded protein: CASSVDRGSYEQYF.

V is TRBV25-1 and J is TRBJ2-7; no clear D gene. CDR1 and CDR2 (germline): MGHDK, SYGVNS. V was cut by 0 bases and J by 3 bases, with 6 bases left in between. The CDR3 runs to 13 residues. CDR3 sequence (DNA): TGTGCCAGCAGTGAATATGCCCACTACGAGCAGTACTTC. This gives the protein CASSEYAHYEQYF.

The rearrangement links TRBV9 to TRBJ2-7; TRBD2 might be the D (6 bases). Germline lookup yields CDR1 SGDLS and CDR2 YYNGEE. The germline V and J ends were trimmed by 4 bases and 4 bases, with 15 bases remaining between them. The CDR3 sequence is 14 residues long. DNA of the CDR3: TGTGCCAGCAGCCCCTACGGCGGGGAATACGAGCAGTACTTC. Translating it yields CASSPYGGEYEQYF.

The chain joins TRBV5-4 to TRBJ2-4, with D tentatively TRBD1 (5 bases). V lost 4 bases, J lost 6 bases, and 23 bases lay in between. CDR3 length: 17 residues. Germline V gene lookup returns CDR1 SGHNT and CDR2 YYREEE (reference sequence). The CDR3 DNA reads TGTGCCAGCAGCCATAACAGCTGGGGCAGGCTCGGAAACATTCAGTACTTC. Translated, it gives CASSHNSWGRLGNIQYF. Filled out from reference TRBV5-4 and TRBJ2-4, the complete variable domain reads ETGVTQSPTHLIKTRGQQVTLRCSSQSGHNTVSWYQQALGQGPQFIFQYYREEENGRGNFPPRFSGLQFPNYSSELNVNALELDDSALYLCASSHNSWGRLGNIQYFGAGTRLSVL.

The V gene is TRBV7-9, the J gene TRBJ2-7; 7 bases are a match to TRBD1. Germline assignment: CDR1 SEHNR and CDR2 FQNEAQ (reference sequence). The CDR3 consists of 13 residues. After removal of 4 bases from V and 1 base from J, the junction contained 1 base not matched to a gene. The CDR3: CASSSGQSYEQYF. The CDR3 DNA sequence: TGTGCCAGCAGCTCGGGACAGTCCTACGAGCAGTACTTC.

The chain joins TRBV29-1 to TRBJ1-1; TRBD1 matches 7 bases. Germline V CDR1 and CDR2: SQVTM, ANQGSEA. V trimming: 5 bases; J trimming: 8 bases; junction bases outside the gene matches: 5. The length of the CDR3 is 11 residues. DNA of the CDR3: TGCAGCGTTCCTGGGACAGTCGAAGCTTTCTTT. Translated: CSVPGTVEAFF.

This clone came up a few times. This chain uses TRBV29-1 with TRBJ1-1; D is ambiguous. The CDR3 is 12 residues long. V lost 5 bases, J lost 1 base, and 8 bases lay in between. Germline lookup yields CDR1 SQVTM and CDR2 ANQGSEA. CDR3 residues: CSVSARNTEAFF. CDR3 coding DNA: TGCAGCGTTTCCGCACGGAACACTGAAGCTTTCTTT.

The chain combines TRBV29-1 with TRBJ2-1; 10 bases are shared with TRBD2. CDR3 length: 20 amino acids. The V gene end was trimmed by 1 base and the J gene end by 0 bases; junction bases not matched to a gene: 15. CDR1 is SQVTM and CDR2 is ANQGSEA in the germline V gene. CDR3 in amino acids: CSVEGAVVAGGPFSYNEQFF. CDR3 DNA: TGCAGCGTTGAAGGGGCGGTCGTAGCGGGGGGACCTTTCTCCTACAATGAGCAGTTCTTC.

The chain carries TRBV27 and TRBJ1-2, with D possibly matching TRBD1 (5 bases). In germline, CDR1 is MNHEY, CDR2 SMNVEV (reference sequence). V was clipped by 4 bases and J by 4 bases, with 10 bases between them. The CDR3 has 13 amino acids. CDR3 sequence: CASSSGNGYGYTF. CDR3 nucleotides: TGTGCCAGCAGTTCAGGGAATGGCTATGGCTACACCTTC.

V usage is TRBV7-9 and J usage is TRBJ2-1, with 7 bases lining up with TRBD2. Per germline, CDR1 SEHNR and CDR2 FQNEAQ (reference sequence). V lost 4 bases, J lost 5 bases, and 5 bases stayed unmatched. The CDR3 has 14 amino acids. The CDR3 loop is CASSSGTINNEQFF. The CDR3 DNA sequence: TGTGCCAGCAGCTCCGGGACTATTAACAATGAGCAGTTCTTC.

The chain links TRBV6-1 to TRBJ2-7, with D hard to call. Germline CDR1 reads MNHNS; CDR2 reads SASEGT. This CDR3 has 13 residues. With 8 bases removed from V and 0 bases from J, the gap between germline ends came to 11 bases. The DNA of the CDR3 is TGTGCCAGCGAGTCGAACGGCTCCTACGAGCAGTACTTC. Protein product: CASESNGSYEQYF.

The chain is built from TRBV11-1 and TRBJ2-7, with 7 bases fitting TRBD1. V shed 6 bases and J 3 bases; nucleotides not matched to a gene: 14. Per the germline V gene, CDR1 is SGHAT and CDR2 is FQDESV (reference sequence). The CDR3 covers 16 residues. The CDR3 DNA follows: TGTGCCAGCAGTTGGACCTCAGGGGGTCTTTTCTACGAGCAGTACTTC. Its translation is CASSWTSGGLFYEQYF.

The V call is TRBV11-2, the J call TRBJ1-4, with TRBD1 matching over 7 bases. The CDR3 loop spans 16 amino acids. The germline CDR1 and CDR2 sequences are SGHAT and FQNNGV. Trimming removed 4 bases from V and 3 bases from J; junction bases left unmatched: 8. The CDR3 sequence: CASSSKTGPANEKLFF. The DNA of the CDR3 is TGTGCCAGCAGCTCAAAGACAGGGCCTGCTAATGAAAAACTGTTTTTT.

The chain couples TRBV15 to TRBJ1-4, with D unresolved. Germline V gene data show CDR1 as LNHNV and CDR2 as YYDKDF (reference sequence). CDR3 length: 17 residues. Trimming left V 1 base short and J 6 bases short, with 18 bases between. CDR3 amino acids: CATSRGPIWRRDEKLFF. In DNA form, the CDR3 reads TGTGCCACCAGCAGAGGCCCGATCTGGAGGCGAGATGAAAAACTGTTTTTT. The entire variable domain, with the rest obtained from reference TRBV15 and TRBJ1-4, is as follows: DAMVIQNPRYQVTQFGKPVTLSCSQTLNHNVMYWYQQKSSQAPKLLFHYYDKDFNNEADTPDNFQSRRPNTSFCFLDIRSPGLGDTAMYLCATSRGPIWRRDEKLFFGSGTQLSVL.

The chain has TRBV4-1 and TRBJ1-4, with 9 bases that match TRBD1. The CDR3 has 18 residues. CDR1 is MGHRA and CDR2 is YSYEKL in the germline V gene. With V trimmed by 1 base and J by 5 bases, 11 bases remained unmatched. The CDR3 reads CASSQGPFFGTGNEKLFF. CDR3 bases: TGCGCCAGCAGCCAAGGCCCCTTTTTCGGGACAGGGAATGAAAAACTGTTTTTT.

The V gene is TRBV4-3, the J gene TRBJ2-2; D gene unclear. In germline, CDR1 is LGHNA, CDR2 YSLEER. V was trimmed by 5 bases and J by 0 bases, leaving 7 bases between them. The CDR3 has 14 amino acids. The CDR3 region is CASSTWTNTGELFF. CDR3 nucleotides: TGCGCCAGCAGCACCTGGACGAACACCGGGGAGCTGTTTTTT.

The J gene is TRBJ1-2, the V gene TRBV6-5; 8 bases line up with TRBD1. J was trimmed by 4 bases and V by 2 bases; bases with no gene match: 3. The germline CDR1 and CDR2 sequences are MNHEY and SVGAGI. The CDR3 loop spans 14 amino acids. Here the CDR3 reads CASSYQGATYGYTF. The CDR3 nucleotides are TGTGCCAGCAGTTACCAGGGGGCGACCTATGGCTACACCTTC.

V usage is TRBV29-1 and J usage is TRBJ2-1; tentative D call: TRBD1 (5 bases). The germline CDR1 and CDR2 sequences are SQVTM and ANQGSEA. Between the trimmed V and J ends, which lost 7 bases and 4 bases, there was a span of 11 bases. The CDR3 spans 12 residues. The CDR3 here is CSAEGQYNEQFF. The CDR3 DNA follows: TGCAGCGCCGAAGGACAATACAATGAGCAGTTCTTC.

V is TRBV12-2 and J is TRBJ1-1; the DNA was not compared with TRBD1, the D call given in the table. TRBV12-2 has pseudogene status. CDR3 length: 15 amino acids. Written as DNA, the CDR3 is TGTGCAAGTCGGATCTCGGACAGGGGGAACACTGAAGCTTTCTTT. Its translation is CASRISDRGNTEAFF.